This TCR beta chain emerged from a study of identical twins. Via MiXCR, TCRdb re-called the 5' RACE reads, giving one row per CDR3 protein. This table holds 500,000 to 600,000 distinct CDR3 sequences, 20% to 25% found once. All donors comprised healthy Caucasians. The same data also went into a second study, on T cells expressing NK-cell markers.

This clonotype was sampled from a woman aged 18 to 35 in good health. Sequencing was carried out using CD4+ T cells sorted from blood.

CDR3 in amino acids: CASSLYLAGGPATQYF. CDR3 in DNA: TGTGCCAGCAGCTTGTATCTAGCGGGAGGGCCTGCGACCCAGTACTTC. The chain links TRBV5-6 to TRBJ2-5, with 12 bases matching TRBD2. Germline values: CDR1 SGHDT, CDR2 YYEEEE. CDR3 length: 16 amino acids. The V and J ends lost 1 base and 7 bases, in that order; junction bases with no gene match: 8.